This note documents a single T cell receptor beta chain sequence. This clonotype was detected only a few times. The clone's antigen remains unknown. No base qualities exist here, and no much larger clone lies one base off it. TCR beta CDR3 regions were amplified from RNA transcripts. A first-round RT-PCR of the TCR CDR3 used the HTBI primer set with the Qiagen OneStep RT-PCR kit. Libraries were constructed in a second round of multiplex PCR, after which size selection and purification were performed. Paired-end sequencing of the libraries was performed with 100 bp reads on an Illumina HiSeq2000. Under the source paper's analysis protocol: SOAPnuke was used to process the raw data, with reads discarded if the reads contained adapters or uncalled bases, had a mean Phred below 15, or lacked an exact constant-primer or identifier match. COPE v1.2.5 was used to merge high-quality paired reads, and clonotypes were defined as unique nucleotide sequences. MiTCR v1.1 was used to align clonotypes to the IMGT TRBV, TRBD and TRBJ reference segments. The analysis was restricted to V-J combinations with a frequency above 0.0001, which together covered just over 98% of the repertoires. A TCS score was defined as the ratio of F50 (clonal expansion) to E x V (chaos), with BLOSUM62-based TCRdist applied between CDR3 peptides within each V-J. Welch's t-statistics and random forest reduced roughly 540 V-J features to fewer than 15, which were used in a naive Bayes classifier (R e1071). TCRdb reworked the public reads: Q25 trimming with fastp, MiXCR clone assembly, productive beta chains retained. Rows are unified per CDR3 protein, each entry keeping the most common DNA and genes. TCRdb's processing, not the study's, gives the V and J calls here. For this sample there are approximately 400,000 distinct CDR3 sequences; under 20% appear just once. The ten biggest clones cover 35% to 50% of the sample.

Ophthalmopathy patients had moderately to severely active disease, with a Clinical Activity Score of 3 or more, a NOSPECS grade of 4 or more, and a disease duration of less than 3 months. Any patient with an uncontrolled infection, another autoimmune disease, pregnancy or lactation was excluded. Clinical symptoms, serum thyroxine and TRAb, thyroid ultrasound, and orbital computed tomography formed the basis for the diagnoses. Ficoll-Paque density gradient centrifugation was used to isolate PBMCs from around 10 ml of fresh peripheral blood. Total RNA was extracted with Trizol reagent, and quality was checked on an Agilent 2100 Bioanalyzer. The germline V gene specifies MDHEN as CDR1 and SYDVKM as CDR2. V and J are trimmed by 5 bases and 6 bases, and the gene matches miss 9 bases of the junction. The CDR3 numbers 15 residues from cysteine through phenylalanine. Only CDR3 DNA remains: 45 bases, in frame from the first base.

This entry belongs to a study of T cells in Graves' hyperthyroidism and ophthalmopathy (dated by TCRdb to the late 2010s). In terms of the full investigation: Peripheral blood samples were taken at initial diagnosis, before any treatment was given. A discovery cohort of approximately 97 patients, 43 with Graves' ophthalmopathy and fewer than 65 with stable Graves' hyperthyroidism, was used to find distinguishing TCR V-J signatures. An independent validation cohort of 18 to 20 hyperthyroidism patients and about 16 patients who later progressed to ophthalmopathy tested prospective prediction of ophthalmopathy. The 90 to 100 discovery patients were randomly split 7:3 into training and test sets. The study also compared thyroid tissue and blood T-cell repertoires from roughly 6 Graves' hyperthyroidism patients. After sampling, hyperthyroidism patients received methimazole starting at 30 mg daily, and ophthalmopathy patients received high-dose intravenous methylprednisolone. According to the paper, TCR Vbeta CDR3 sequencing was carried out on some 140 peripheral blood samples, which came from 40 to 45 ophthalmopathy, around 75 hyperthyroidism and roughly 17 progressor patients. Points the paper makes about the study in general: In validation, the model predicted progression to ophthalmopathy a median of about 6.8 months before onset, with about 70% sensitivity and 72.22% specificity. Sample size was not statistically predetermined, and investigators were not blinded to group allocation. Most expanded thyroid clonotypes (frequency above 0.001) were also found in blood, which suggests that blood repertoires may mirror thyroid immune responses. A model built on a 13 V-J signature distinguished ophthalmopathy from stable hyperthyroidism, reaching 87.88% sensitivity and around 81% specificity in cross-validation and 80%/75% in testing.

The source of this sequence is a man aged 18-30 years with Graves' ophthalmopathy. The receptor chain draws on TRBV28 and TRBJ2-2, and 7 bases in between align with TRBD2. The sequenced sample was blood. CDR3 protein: CASSPGTAGAGELFF. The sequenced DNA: TGTGCCAGCAGTCCGGGGACGGCGGGGGCCGGGGAGCTGTTTTTT. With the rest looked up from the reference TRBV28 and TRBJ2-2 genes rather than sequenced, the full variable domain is DVKVTQSSRYLVKRTGEKVFLECVQDMDHENMFWYRQDPGLGLRLIYFSYDVKMKEKGDIPEGYSVSREKKERFSLILESASTNQTSMYLCASSPGTAGAGELFFGEGSRLTVL.